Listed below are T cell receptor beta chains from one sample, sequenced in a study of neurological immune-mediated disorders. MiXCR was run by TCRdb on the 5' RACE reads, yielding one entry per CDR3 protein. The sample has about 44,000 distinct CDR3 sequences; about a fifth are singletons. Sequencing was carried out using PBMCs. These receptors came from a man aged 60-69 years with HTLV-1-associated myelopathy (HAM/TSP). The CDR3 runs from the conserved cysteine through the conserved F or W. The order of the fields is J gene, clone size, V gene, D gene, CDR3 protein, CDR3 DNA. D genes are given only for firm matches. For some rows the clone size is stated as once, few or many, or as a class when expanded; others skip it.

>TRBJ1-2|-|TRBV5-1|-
CASSLEGILRDHGYTF
TGCGCAAGCAGCTTGGAGGGGATCCTTAGGGACCATGGCTACACCTTC
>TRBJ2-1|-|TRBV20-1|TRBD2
CSAPRGRLADEQFF
TGCAGTGCCCCAAGGGGCCGACTAGCAGATGAGCAGTTCTTC
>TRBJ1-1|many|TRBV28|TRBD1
CASSLSQGWYMNTEAFF
TGTGCCAGCAGTTTATCACAGGGGTGGTATATGAACACTGAAGCTTTCTTT
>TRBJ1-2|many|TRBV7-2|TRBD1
CASSLQTGGDGYTF
TGTGCCAGCAGCCTTCAGACAGGGGGCGATGGCTACACCTTC
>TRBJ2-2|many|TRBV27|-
CTTTDANTGELFF
TGTACGACGACGGACGCGAACACCGGGGAGCTGTTTTTT
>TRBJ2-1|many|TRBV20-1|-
CSARGTQGGSYNEQFF
TGCAGTGCTAGAGGGACTCAAGGGGGGTCCTACAATGAGCAGTTCTTC
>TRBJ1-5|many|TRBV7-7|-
CASSLAVNQPQHF
TGTGCTAGCAGCTTAGCGGTGAATCAGCCCCAGCATTTT
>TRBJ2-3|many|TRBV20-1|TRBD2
CSADYVSGREADTQYF
TGCAGTGCCGATTATGTGAGCGGGAGGGAAGCAGATACGCAGTATTTT
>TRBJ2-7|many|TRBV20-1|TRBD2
CSAWGASGIGDEQYF
TGCAGTGCTTGGGGGGCTAGCGGGATCGGAGACGAGCAGTACTTC
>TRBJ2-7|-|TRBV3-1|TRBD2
CASSATSGSSEQYF
TGTGCCAGCTCCGCCACTAGCGGGAGTAGCGAGCAGTACTTC
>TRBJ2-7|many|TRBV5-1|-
CASGGGDIPYEQYF
TGCGCCAGCGGCGGTGGGGACATTCCCTACGAGCAGTACTTC
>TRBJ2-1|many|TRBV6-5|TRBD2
CASSPPLAGGVGKQFF
TGTGCCAGCAGTCCCCCTCTAGCGGGAGGGGTTGGAAAGCAGTTCTTC
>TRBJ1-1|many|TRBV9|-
CASSVGRRMNTEAFF
TGTGCCAGCAGCGTAGGAAGGAGAATGAACACTGAAGCTTTCTTT
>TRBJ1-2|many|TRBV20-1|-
CSARDNRPGGYTF
TGCAGTGCTAGAGATAACCGTCCGGGTGGCTACACCTTC
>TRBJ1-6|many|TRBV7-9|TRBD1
CASIGDREASPLHF
TGTGCCAGCATCGGGGACAGGGAGGCTTCACCCCTCCACTTT
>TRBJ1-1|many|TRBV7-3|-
CASRLDRNTEAFF
TGTGCCAGCAGACTAGACAGAAACACTGAAGCTTTCTTT
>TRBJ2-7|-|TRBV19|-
CASSGSGKSYEQYF
TGTGCCAGTAGTGGTTCGGGTAAATCGTACGAGCAGTACTTC
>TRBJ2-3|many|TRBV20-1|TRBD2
CSASRASGPDTQYF
TGCAGTGCTAGTCGGGCTAGCGGGCCAGATACGCAGTATTTT
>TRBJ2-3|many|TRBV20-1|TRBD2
CSASPFGLAENTQYF
TGCAGTGCTAGCCCGTTCGGACTAGCTGAAAATACGCAGTATTTT
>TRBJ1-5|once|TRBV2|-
CDSNRDSNQPHHF
TGTGACAGCAACCGCGACAGCAATCAGCCCCATCATTTT
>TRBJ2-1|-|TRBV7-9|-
CASSLGSGLLNEQFF
TGTGCCAGCAGCTTAGGGAGCGGTCTCCTGAATGAGCAGTTCTTC
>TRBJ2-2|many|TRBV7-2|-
CASSRRTLNTGELFF
TGTGCCAGCAGCCGACGTACCTTGAACACCGGGGAGCTGTTTTTT
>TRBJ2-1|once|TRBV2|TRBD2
CGRPGLVYNEQFF
TGTGGCAGACCGGGACTAGTCTACAATGAGCAGTTCTTC
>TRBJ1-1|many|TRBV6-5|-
CASSYSPPPLHTEAFF
TGTGCCAGCAGTTACTCGCCCCCACCGTTGCACACTGAAGCTTTCTTT
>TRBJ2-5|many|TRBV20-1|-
CSARGGRETQYF
TGCAGTGCTAGAGGGGGACGAGAGACCCAGTACTTC
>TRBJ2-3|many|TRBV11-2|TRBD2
CASSFDASGGRAQYF
TGTGCCAGCAGCTTCGACGCGAGCGGGGGGAGGGCGCAGTATTTT
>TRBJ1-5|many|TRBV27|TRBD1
CASSPDWTGGNQPQHF
TGTGCCAGCAGTCCTGACTGGACAGGGGGCAATCAGCCCCAGCATTTT
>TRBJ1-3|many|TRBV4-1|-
CASSLQSTPTSGNTIYF
TGCGCCAGCAGCCTTCAAAGCACTCCTACATCTGGAAACACCATATATTTT
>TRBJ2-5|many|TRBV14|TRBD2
CASSQGTTSGGETQYF
TGTGCCAGCAGCCAAGGTACGACTAGCGGAGGAGAGACCCAGTACTTC
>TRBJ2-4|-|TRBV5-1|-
CASSSDGSRKNIQYF
TGCGCCAGCAGCTCGGATGGGAGCCGCAAAAACATTCAGTACTTC
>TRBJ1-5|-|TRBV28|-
CASQNRDSNQPQHF
TGTGCCAGCCAGAACAGGGATAGCAATCAGCCCCAGCATTTT
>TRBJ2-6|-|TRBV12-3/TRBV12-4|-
CASSLGGGRERRGVLAGANVLTF
TGTGCCAGCAGTTTGGGCGGGGGCCGGGAAAGGAGGGGAGTGTTGGCAGGGGCCAACGTCCTGACTTTC
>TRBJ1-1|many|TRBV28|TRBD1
CASRPGQGAIEAFF
TGTGCCAGCAGGCCAGGACAGGGGGCAATTGAAGCTTTCTTT
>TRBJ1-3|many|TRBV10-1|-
CASSESFGVSSGSGNTIYF
TGCGCCAGCAGTGAGTCGTTCGGGGTCTCATCCGGTTCTGGAAACACCATATATTTT
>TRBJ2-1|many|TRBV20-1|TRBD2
CSARGRTSDYNEQFF
TGCAGTGCTAGAGGCAGGACTAGCGACTACAATGAGCAGTTCTTC
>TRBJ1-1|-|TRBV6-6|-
CASSSSLEVWAFF
TGTGCCAGCAGTTCCAGTTTGGAGGTGTGGGCTTTCTTT
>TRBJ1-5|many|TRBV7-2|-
CASSAFQGIGNQPQHF
TGTGCCAGCAGCGCCTTTCAGGGGATTGGCAATCAGCCCCAGCATTTT
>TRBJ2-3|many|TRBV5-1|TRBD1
CASSSGTGTDTQYF
TGCGCCAGCAGCTCCGGGACAGGGACAGATACGCAGTATTTT
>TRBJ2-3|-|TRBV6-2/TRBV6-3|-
CASMDPGVTDTQYF
TGTGCCAGCATGGACCCAGGGGTTACAGATACGCAGTATTTT
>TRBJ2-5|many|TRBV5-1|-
CASTPGLTLPGETQYF
TGCGCCAGCACCCCGGGTTTGACGCTCCCGGGGGAGACCCAGTACTTC
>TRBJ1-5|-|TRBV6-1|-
CASSEFSGAGNQPQHF
TGTGCCAGCAGTGAATTTTCGGGGGCGGGAAATCAGCCCCAGCATTTT
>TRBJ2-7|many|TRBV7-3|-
CASREAPGAAQYF
TGTGCCAGCAGGGAAGCCCCGGGTGCCGCGCAGTACTTC
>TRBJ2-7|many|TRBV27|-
CASSPPCEQYF
TGTGCCAGCAGCCCCCCCTGCGAGCAGTACTTC
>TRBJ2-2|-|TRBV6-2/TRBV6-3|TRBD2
CASRRLAVTGELFF
TGTGCCAGCAGAAGACTAGCGGTCACCGGGGAGCTGTTTTTT
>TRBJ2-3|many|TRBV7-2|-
CASSLAIGGPSTDTQYF
TGTGCCAGCAGCTTAGCGATCGGCGGGCCTAGCACAGATACGCAGTATTTT
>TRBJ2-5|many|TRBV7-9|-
CASSPFKGADSETQYF
TGTGCCAGCAGCCCCTTTAAGGGCGCCGACTCGGAGACCCAGTACTTC
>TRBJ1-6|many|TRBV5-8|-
CASSLEDEGPLHF
TGTGCCAGCAGCTTGGAGGATGAGGGACCCCTCCACTTT
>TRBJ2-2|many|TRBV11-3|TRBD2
CASSSQREPTGELFF
TGTGCCAGCAGTTCTCAGCGGGAGCCCACCGGGGAGCTGTTTTTT
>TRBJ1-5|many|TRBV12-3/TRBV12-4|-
CASSLGGEQPQHF
TGTGCCAGCAGTTTAGGGGGTGAACAGCCCCAGCATTTT
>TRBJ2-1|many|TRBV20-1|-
CSARLHNEQFF
TGCAGTGCTAGACTCCACAATGAGCAGTTCTTC
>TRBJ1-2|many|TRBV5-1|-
CAGAAQKANYGYTF
TGCGCCGGGGCGGCACAGAAGGCTAACTATGGCTACACCTTC
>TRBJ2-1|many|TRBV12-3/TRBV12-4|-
CASSRPHNEQFF
TGTGCCAGCAGTCGGCCCCACAATGAGCAGTTCTTC
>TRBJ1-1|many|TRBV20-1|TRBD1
CSARDSTGGAGTEAFF
TGCAGTGCTAGAGATTCGACAGGGGGCGCGGGGACTGAAGCTTTCTTT
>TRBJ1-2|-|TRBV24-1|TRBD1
CATSDGTVSNYGYTF
TGTGCCACCAGTGATGGGACAGTTTCTAACTATGGCTACACCTTC
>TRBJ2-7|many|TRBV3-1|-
CASSQGTLTYEQYF
TGTGCCAGCAGCCAAGGGACACTAACCTACGAGCAGTACTTC
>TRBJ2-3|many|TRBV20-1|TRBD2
CSARDFGGSSDTQYF
TGCAGTGCTAGAGATTTCGGCGGGAGCTCAGATACGCAGTATTTT
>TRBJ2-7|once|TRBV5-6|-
CASSLGQGPYEQYF
TGTGCCAGCAGCCTGGGTCAGGGCCCCTACGAGCAGTACTTC
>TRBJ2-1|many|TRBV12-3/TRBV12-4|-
CASSFPSRSNEQFF
TGTGCCAGCAGTTTCCCCAGCCGGAGCAATGAGCAGTTCTTC
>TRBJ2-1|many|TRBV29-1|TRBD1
CSVDNRDRTNNEQFF
TGCAGCGTTGACAACCGGGACAGGACTAACAATGAGCAGTTCTTC
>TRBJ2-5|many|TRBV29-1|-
CSVSPGALGKTQYF
TGCAGCGTTTCCCCGGGGGCCTTGGGAAAGACCCAGTACTTC